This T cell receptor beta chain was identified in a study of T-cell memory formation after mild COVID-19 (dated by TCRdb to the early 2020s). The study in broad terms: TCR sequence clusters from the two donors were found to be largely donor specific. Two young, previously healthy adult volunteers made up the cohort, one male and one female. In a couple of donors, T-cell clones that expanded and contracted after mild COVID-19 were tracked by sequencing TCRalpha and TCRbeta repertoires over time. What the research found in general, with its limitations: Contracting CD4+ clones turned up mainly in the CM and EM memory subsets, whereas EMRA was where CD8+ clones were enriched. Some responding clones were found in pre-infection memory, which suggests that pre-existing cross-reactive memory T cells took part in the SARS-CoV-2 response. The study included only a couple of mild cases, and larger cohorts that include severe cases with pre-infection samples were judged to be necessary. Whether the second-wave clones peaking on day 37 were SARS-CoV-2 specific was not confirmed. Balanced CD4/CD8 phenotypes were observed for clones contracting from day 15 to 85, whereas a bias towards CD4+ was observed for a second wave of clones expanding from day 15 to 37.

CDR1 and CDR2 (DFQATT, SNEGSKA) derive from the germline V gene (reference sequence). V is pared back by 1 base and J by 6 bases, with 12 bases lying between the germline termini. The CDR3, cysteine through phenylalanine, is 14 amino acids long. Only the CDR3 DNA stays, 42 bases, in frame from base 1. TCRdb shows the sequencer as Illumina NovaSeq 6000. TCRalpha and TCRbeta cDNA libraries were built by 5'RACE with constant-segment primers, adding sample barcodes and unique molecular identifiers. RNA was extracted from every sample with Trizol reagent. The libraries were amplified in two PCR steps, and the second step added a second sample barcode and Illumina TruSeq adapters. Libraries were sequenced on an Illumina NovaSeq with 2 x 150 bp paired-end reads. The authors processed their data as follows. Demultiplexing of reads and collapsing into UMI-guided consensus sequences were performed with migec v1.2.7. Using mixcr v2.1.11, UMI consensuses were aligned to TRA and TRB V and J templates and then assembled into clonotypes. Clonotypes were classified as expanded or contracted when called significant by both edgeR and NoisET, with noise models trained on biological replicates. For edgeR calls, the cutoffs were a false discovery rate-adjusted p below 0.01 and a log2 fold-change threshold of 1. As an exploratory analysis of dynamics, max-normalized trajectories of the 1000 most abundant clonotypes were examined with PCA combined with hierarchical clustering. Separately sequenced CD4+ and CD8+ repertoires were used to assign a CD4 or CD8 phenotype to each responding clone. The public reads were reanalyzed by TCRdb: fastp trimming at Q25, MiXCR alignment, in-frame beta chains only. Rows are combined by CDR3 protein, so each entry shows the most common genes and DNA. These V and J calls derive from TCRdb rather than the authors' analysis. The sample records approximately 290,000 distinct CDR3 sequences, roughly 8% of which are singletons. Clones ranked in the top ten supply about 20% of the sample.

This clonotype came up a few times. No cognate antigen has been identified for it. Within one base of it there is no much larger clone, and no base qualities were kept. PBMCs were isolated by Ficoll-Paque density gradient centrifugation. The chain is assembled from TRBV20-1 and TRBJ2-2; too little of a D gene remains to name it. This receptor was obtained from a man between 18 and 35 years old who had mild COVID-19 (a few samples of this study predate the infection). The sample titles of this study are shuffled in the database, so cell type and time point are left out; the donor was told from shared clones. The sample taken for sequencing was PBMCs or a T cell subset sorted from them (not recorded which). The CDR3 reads CSARAPTFSGELFF. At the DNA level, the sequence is TGCAGTGCTAGAGCCCCGACATTTTCCGGGGAGCTGTTTTTT.